This is a list of T cell receptor beta chains from one sample in a study of CD4 T cell repertoires in COVID-19. Data came from immunoSEQ multiplex PCR; TCRdb stores just in-frame clones and leaves some out. The sample records about 24,000 clones, about 93% being singletons. This sample comprised circulating follicular helper CD4+ T cells (cTfh) from blood, obtained before the COVID-19 pandemic. The source of these receptors is a human donor who had COVID-19. Both conserved end residues are part of each CDR3. A D gene is named only where the DNA matches it firmly. Size tells how often a clone was seen (once, few, many) or the class of an expanded clone, and some rows leave it out.

>TRBJ2-2|14|TRBD1|TRBV19|NA
TGTGCCAGTACCGAGACAGGGAGCACCGGGGAGCTGTTTTTT
CASTETGSTGELFF
>TRBJ2-7|14|NA|TRBV7-2|NA
TGTGCCAGCAGCTTAGCCGACAGGATCTACGAGCAGTACTTC
CASSLADRIYEQYF
>TRBJ1-5|14|TRBD1|TRBV2|NA
TGTGCCAGCAGCCAAGGGGGCTTGAATCAGCCCCAGCATTTT
CASSQGGLNQPQHF
>TRBJ2-2|14|NA|TRBV11-2|NA
TGTGCCAGCAGCTTAGGGCTAGCTGCCGGGGAGCTGTTTTTT
CASSLGLAAGELFF
>TRBJ1-2|13|TRBD1|TRBV6-5|NA
TGTGCCAGCAGCCGCGGACAGGACTATGGCTACACCTTC
CASSRGQDYGYTF
>TRBJ1-1|13|NA|TRBV18|NA
TGTGCCAGCTCACCACTATTGCTAGCTGAAGCTTTCTTT
CASSPLLLAEAFF
>TRBJ2-3|17|TRBD2|TRBV6-1|NA
TGTGCCAGCAGTGAATCAACTACTAGCGGGAGAGGAGATACGCAGTATTTT
CASSESTTSGRGDTQYF
>TRBJ2-1|12|TRBD2|TRBV5-1|NA
TGCGCCAGCGGACTAGTCTCCTTTGAGCAGTTCTTC
CASGLVSFEQFF
>TRBJ2-1|15|TRBD2|TRBV2|NA
TGTGCCAGCGGGCCCGGGACTAGCGGCCACAATGAGCAGTTCTTC
CASGPGTSGHNEQFF
>TRBJ1-5|16|NA|TRBV7-3|NA
TGTGCCAGCAGCTTAAGGGGGGGAGGACCCAATCAGCCCCAGCATTTT
CASSLRGGGPNQPQHF
>TRBJ1-2|13|NA|TRBV18|NA
TGTGCCAGCTCACCTGGGGGGTACTATGGCTACACCTTC
CASSPGGYYGYTF
>TRBJ1-2|14|NA|TRBV21-1|NA
TGTGCCAGCAGCACCGGGACAGCTAACTATGGCTACACCTTC
CASSTGTANYGYTF
>TRBJ2-6|16|TRBD2|TRBV2|NA
TGTGCCAGCACCAGGACTAGCGGGGTTGGGGCCAACGTCCTGACTTTC
CASTRTSGVGANVLTF
>TRBJ2-7|13|NA|TRBV19|NA
TGTGCCAGTAGCCCGGGGTGGGGCTACGAGCAGTACTTC
CASSPGWGYEQYF
>TRBJ2-5|14|NA|TRBV13|once
TGTGCCAGCAGACGTCAGGGGATGGGGGAGACCCAGTACTTC
CASRRQGMGETQYF
>TRBJ2-5|18|TRBD1|TRBV5-1|NA
TGCGCCAGCAGCTTGTCGTTCGGGACAGGGGCCCCCAAAGAGACCCAGTACTTC
CASSLSFGTGAPKETQYF
>TRBJ2-5|16|TRBD1|TRBV5-6|NA
TGTGCCAGCAGCTTGGTAGGACAGGGGGCTACAGAGACCCAGTACTTC
CASSLVGQGATETQYF
>TRBJ1-1|14|TRBD1|TRBV18|NA
TGTGCCAGCTCCGTCCGGGACAGTATAACAGAAGCTTTCTTT
CASSVRDSITEAFF
>TRBJ2-2|15|TRBD2|TRBV5-1|NA
TGCGCCAGCAGCTTGGCTAGCGGGAACACCGGGGAGCTGTTTTTT
CASSLASGNTGELFF
>TRBJ1-4|15|NA|TRBV18|NA
TGTGCCAGCTCACCGTCACAGGGTACTAATGAAAAACTGTTTTTT
CASSPSQGTNEKLFF
>TRBJ2-3|14|NA|TRBV5-5|NA
TGTGCCAGCAGCTTAGAACAAAAAGCAGATACGCAGTATTTT
CASSLEQKADTQYF
>TRBJ2-5|15|TRBD1|TRBV30|NA
TGTGCCTGGTCAACCGGGACAGGGGCTATGGAGACCCAGTACTTC
CAWSTGTGAMETQYF
>TRBJ2-5|13|TRBD2|TRBV25-1|NA
TGTGCCAGTAGCGGGATATCGAGAGAGACCCAGTACTTC
CASSGISRETQYF
>TRBJ2-7|15|TRBD2|TRBV10-3|NA
TGTGCCATCAGTCAACTAGCGGGAGGCCCCTACGAGCAGTACTTC
CAISQLAGGPYEQYF
>TRBJ2-7|14|TRBD2|TRBV11-2|NA
TGTGCCAGCAGCTTACGGACTAGCGGCTACGAGCAGTACTTC
CASSLRTSGYEQYF
>TRBJ2-7|15|TRBD2|TRBV28|NA
TGTGCCAGCAGTTCCACGACAGCGGGGTCCTACGAGCAGTACTTC
CASSSTTAGSYEQYF
>TRBJ2-2|17|NA|TRBV5-4|NA
TGTGCCAGCAGCTTGGGGTCAGGGGAGGGGTACACCGGGGAGCTGTTTTTT
CASSLGSGEGYTGELFF
>TRBJ1-2|14|NA|TRBV7-8|NA
TGTGCCAGCAGCTTAGCGGGAGAAAGAGGTCATTTACATTTC
CASSLAGERGHLHF
>TRBJ2-3|15|NA|TRBV7-6|NA
TGTGCCAGCAGCTTAACAGCCCCTAGCACAGATACGCAGTATTTT
CASSLTAPSTDTQYF
>TRBJ2-3|15|NA|TRBV6-5|once
TGTGCCAGCAGACTCTCGGGGTTAGTTGGAGATACGCAGTATTTT
CASRLSGLVGDTQYF
>TRBJ2-4|13|NA|TRBV5-1|few
TGCGCCAGCAGCTTGTCTCAGGGGACCATTCAGTACTTC
CASSLSQGTIQYF
>TRBJ2-7|14|TRBD2|TRBV5-1|once
TGCGCCAGCAGCGGAAGCGGGGGCGACTACGAGCAGTACTTC
CASSGSGGDYEQYF
>TRBJ1-1|16|NA|TRBV6-1|once
TGTGCCAGCAGTGACGTTCGGGGGACCCTGAACACTGAAGCTTTCTTT
CASSDVRGTLNTEAFF
>TRBJ2-1|11|NA|TRBV30|NA
TGTGCCTGGAGTACTAGCCATGAGCAGTTCTTC
CAWSTSHEQFF
>TRBJ2-3|15|NA|TRBV6-5|NA
TGTGCCAGCAGACCCGGAGGGGTTGGCACAGATACGCAGTATTTT
CASRPGGVGTDTQYF
>TRBJ2-7|14|TRBD1|TRBV7-2|NA
TGTGCCAGCAGCCGGGGACAGGGTGCTGACGAGCAGTACTTC
CASSRGQGADEQYF
>TRBJ2-7|16|NA|TRBV6-1|NA
TGTGCCAGCAGTGAATCAAGGACGGCCGGGGGTTACGAGCAGTACTTC
CASSESRTAGGYEQYF
>TRBJ1-6|16|TRBD1|TRBV7-9|once
TGTGCCAGCAGCTTATCGGGACAGGGCTATAATTCACCCCTCCACTTT
CASSLSGQGYNSPLHF
>TRBJ2-7|13|NA|TRBV28|NA
TGTGCCAGCGGCACATTATACGCCTACGAGCAGTACTTC
CASGTLYAYEQYF
>TRBJ2-2|17|TRBD2|TRBV7-2|NA
TGTGCCAGCAGCTTACTAGCGGGGAGCGCGAACACCGGGGAGCTGTTTTTT
CASSLLAGSANTGELFF
>TRBJ2-1|14|NA|TRBV5-4|NA
TGTGCCAGCAACCCCGGGACACAAGACAATGAGCAGTTCTTC
CASNPGTQDNEQFF
>TRBJ2-1|14|NA|TRBV6-6|NA
TGTGCCAGCAGTCTCCAGGGGGGTTACTATGAGCAGTTCTTC
CASSLQGGYYEQFF
>TRBJ2-5|14|TRBD1|TRBV29-1|NA
TGCAGCGTTGAGGTCGCAGGGGGTACAGAGACCCAGTACTTC
CSVEVAGGTETQYF
>TRBJ2-5|15|TRBD1|TRBV5-1|NA
TGCGCCAGCAGCTGGGAAGACAGGGCGGGAGAGACCCAGTACTTC
CASSWEDRAGETQYF
>TRBJ2-1|13|NA|TRBV11-2|NA
TGTGCCAGCAGCCCCCCGGCGGGCCATGAGCAGTTCTTC
CASSPPAGHEQFF
>TRBJ1-2|14|TRBD1|TRBV18|NA
TGTGCCAGCTCACCTCAGACAGGGTTCGCGGGCTACACCTTC
CASSPQTGFAGYTF
>TRBJ2-1|14|NA|TRBV6-1|NA
TGTGCCAGCAGAACGATGGGAGGCAGCAATGAGCAGTTCTTC
CASRTMGGSNEQFF
>TRBJ2-5|14|TRBD2|TRBV11-2|NA
TGTGCCAGCAGGGAAGCGGGGGGTGTGGGGACCCAGTACTTC
CASREAGGVGTQYF
>TRBJ2-2|15|TRBD1|TRBV7-7|NA
TGTGCCAGCAGCTTAGATGGGACAGACACCGGGGAGCTGTTTTTT
CASSLDGTDTGELFF
>TRBJ2-3|14|NA|TRBV6-6|NA
TGTGCCGGAACACAGGGTGTCAGCACAGATACGCAGTATTTT
CAGTQGVSTDTQYF
>TRBJ2-5|14|NA|TRBV6-1|NA
TGTGCCAGCAGTCTAGGGGTAGCCGGAGAGACCCAGTACTTC
CASSLGVAGETQYF
>TRBJ2-1|15|TRBD2|TRBV7-9|NA
TGTGCCAGCAGCTCCGGGACTAGCGGGTACAATGAGCAGTTCTTC
CASSSGTSGYNEQFF
>TRBJ1-1|13|TRBD1|TRBV7-3|NA
TGTGCCAGCAGCACCCAGGGGGGCACTGAAGCTTTCTTT
CASSTQGGTEAFF
>TRBJ1-4|13|NA|TRBV18|NA
TGTGCCAGCTCACGCGGAACCGCCGAAAAACTGTTTTTT
CASSRGTAEKLFF
>TRBJ1-5|13|NA|TRBV7-2|NA
TGTGCCAGCAGCCGACAGTTCAATCAGCCCCAGCATTTT
CASSRQFNQPQHF
>TRBJ2-1|16|TRBD1|TRBV2|NA
TGTGCCAGCAGTCGGGACAGGGGCGGGTCCTACAATGAGCAGTTCTTC
CASSRDRGGSYNEQFF
>TRBJ1-3|14|TRBD1|TRBV6-5|NA
TGTGCCAGCAGTTTGACAGGGACGGGAAACACCATATATTTT
CASSLTGTGNTIYF
>TRBJ2-1|15|TRBD2|TRBV5-1|NA
TGCGCCAGCACCCAAGTCACTAGCGGGAACAATGAGCAGTTCTTC
CASTQVTSGNNEQFF
>TRBJ2-2|14|NA|TRBV10-3|NA
TGTGCCACCGTTGGCCAAGGGGGCACCGGGGAGCTGTTTTTT
CATVGQGGTGELFF
>TRBJ2-1|15|NA|TRBV6-5|NA
TGTGCCAGCAGCCGGCAACCGGGGACCTACAATGAGCAGTTCTTC
CASSRQPGTYNEQFF